These T cell receptor beta chains were read from a single sample in a study of neoadjuvant anti-PD-1 for oral cavity cancer. Profiled with immunoSEQ multiplex PCR; TCRdb holds only in-frame clones, not every one. This sample has about 72,000 clones, with 65% to 85% found just once. The material was PBMCs, obtained before nivolumab (anti-PD-1) treatment. These receptor sequences come from a person between 35 and 79 years old with oral cavity squamous cell carcinoma. Both conserved end residues are part of each CDR3. Fields, in order: D gene, J gene, V gene, clone size, CDR3 protein, CDR3 DNA. The D gene is left open where the match is weak. The size field is filled for only some rows; it gives once, few, many or a size class.

NA TRBJ2-7 TRBV14 NA CASSQDLGAEQYF TGTGCCAGCAGCCAAGATTTGGGGGCCGAGCAGTACTTC
NA TRBJ2-5 TRBV25-1 NA CASSHSGISREETQYF TGTGCCAGCAGCCATTCCGGGATCAGCAGGGAAGAGACCCAGTACTTC
NA TRBJ2-7 TRBV28 NA CASSSPSNTAYEQYF TGTGCCAGCAGTTCCCCCTCTAACACGGCCTACGAGCAGTACTTC
NA TRBJ1-2 TRBV11-2 NA CASSSRGVGGSDGYTF TGTGCCAGCAGCTCCCGGGGCGTGGGCGGGTCCGATGGCTACACCTTC
TRBD1 TRBJ2-7 TRBV29-1 once CSVEGTGTYEQYF TGCAGCGTTGAAGGGACAGGGACCTACGAGCAGTACTTC
TRBD1 TRBJ1-1 TRBV11-2 NA CASSSGQGGRVRDTEAFF TGTGCCAGCAGCTCAGGACAGGGGGGAAGAGTTAGGGACACTGAAGCTTTCTTT
NA TRBJ1-3 TRBV5-4 NA CASSTGQSSGNTIYF TGTGCCAGCAGCACTGGACAGAGCTCTGGAAACACCATATATTTT
NA TRBJ1-6 TRBV19 NA CASSIGHQVGSPLHF TGTGCCAGTAGTATCGGTCATCAGGTTGGCTCACCCCTCCACTTT
TRBD2 TRBJ2-1 TRBV19 NA CASSRREYNEQFF TGTGCCAGTAGTAGGCGGGAGTACAATGAGCAGTTCTTC
NA TRBJ2-1 TRBV7-8 NA CASSLRWTGRKDNEQFF TGTGCCAGCAGCTTACGTTGGACGGGCAGAAAGGACAATGAGCAGTTCTTC
NA TRBJ2-7 TRBV7-9 NA CASSLGDTRYF TGTGCCAGCAGCTTAGGAGACACCAGATACTTC
NA TRBJ1-5 TRBV14 NA CASSQAHSGLQHF TGTGCCAGCAGCCAAGCCCACTCGGGACTGCAGCATTTT
NA TRBJ2-7 TRBV28 NA CASTVDSDEQYF TGTGCCAGCACCGTCGACAGCGACGAGCAGTACTTC
NA TRBJ2-1 TRBV11-3 NA CASSPSWGDEQFF TGTGCCAGCAGCCCCAGCTGGGGCGATGAGCAGTTCTTC
NA TRBJ1-2 TRBV20-1 NA CSLGGYDGYTF TGCAGTCTAGGGGGGTATGATGGCTACACCTTC
TRBD1 TRBJ1-1 TRBV2 NA CASSGQGLNTEAFF TGTGCCAGCAGTGGACAGGGACTGAACACTGAAGCTTTCTTT
TRBD1 TRBJ1-2 TRBV6-1 NA CASSEQGARRYGYTF TGTGCCAGCAGTGAACAGGGGGCCAGGAGGTATGGCTACACCTTC
NA TRBJ1-1 TRBV30 NA CAWNRGMNTEAFF TGTGCCTGGAATCGGGGGATGAACACTGAAGCTTTCTTT
TRBD1 TRBJ2-1 TRBV10-1 NA CASSEIGTGVYNEQFF TGCGCCAGCAGTGAAATAGGGACAGGGGTCTACAATGAGCAGTTCTTC
NA TRBJ2-1 TRBV11-3 NA CASSLTGGNYNEQFF TGTGCCAGCAGCTTAACGGGGGGCAACTACAATGAGCAGTTCTTC
TRBD2 TRBJ2-7 TRBV2 NA CASSEATSGSGQYF TGTGCCAGCAGTGAAGCGACTAGCGGGAGCGGGCAGTACTTC
NA TRBJ2-5 TRBV19 NA CASSIPGSAETQYF TGTGCCAGTAGTATCCCAGGGTCAGCAGAGACCCAGTACTTC
NA TRBJ1-1 TRBV10-3 NA CAIRNTGFDTEAFF TGTGCCATCAGAAACACAGGGTTTGATACTGAAGCTTTCTTT
TRBD2 TRBJ2-1 TRBV5-4 NA CASSPASGRADEQFF TGTGCCAGCAGCCCAGCTAGCGGGAGGGCGGATGAGCAGTTCTTC
NA TRBJ2-7 TRBV7-9 NA CASGRTLAYEQYF TGTGCCAGCGGACGGACGCTTGCCTACGAGCAGTACTTC
NA TRBJ2-7 TRBV6-1 few CASSVDITYEQYF TGTGCCAGCAGTGTGGACATTACCTACGAGCAGTACTTC
NA TRBJ1-1 TRBV19 NA CASSSSGAYTEAFF TGTGCCAGTTCTTCATCAGGGGCGTACACTGAAGCTTTCTTT
NA TRBJ2-5 TRBV6-5 NA CASSTDSSRTQYF TGTGCCAGCAGTACTGACAGCAGCCGGACCCAGTACTTC
NA TRBJ2-7 TRBV6-1 NA CASRLEGHGSYEQYF TGTGCCAGCAGGCTAGAGGGACACGGCTCCTACGAGCAGTACTTC
TRBD2 TRBJ2-3 TRBV7-9 NA CASSLEGGPGTDTQYF TGTGCCAGCAGCTTAGAGGGAGGGCCGGGCACAGATACGCAGTATTTT
NA TRBJ1-2 TRBV6-6 NA CASSYGGGYGYTF TGTGCCAGCAGTTACGGGGGGGGCTATGGCTACACCTTC